This is a list of T cell receptor beta chains from one sample in a study of blood T cell repertoires in COVID-19. Some clones are missing from TCRdb's copy, which holds only in-frame ones; the method was immunoSEQ multiplex PCR. The data contain approximately 300,000 clones, 86% of them singletons. Material: PBMCs or T cells enriched from blood (not recorded which). These receptors were collected from a woman aged 18-29 years who had recovered from COVID-19. CDR3s include the opening cysteine and the closing phenylalanine or tryptophan. D genes are given only for firm matches. Clone sizes are given selectively: once, few, many, or a class where the clone is expanded.

>16|.|TRBJ2-2|TRBD2|TRBV7-8
CASSPPGLAGVGELFF
TGTGCCAGCAGTCCTCCGGGACTAGCGGGGGTCGGGGAGCTGTTTTTT
>14|.|TRBJ1-1|TRBD1|TRBV5-1
CASSQGAGNTEAFF
TGCGCCAGCAGCCAGGGGGCTGGGAACACTGAAGCTTTCTTT
>15|.|TRBJ1-1|TRBD1|TRBV28
CASRDRTGLSTEAFF
TGTGCCAGTCGGGATCGGACAGGGTTGAGTACTGAAGCTTTCTTT
>16|.|TRBJ2-5|TRBD2|TRBV27
CASRRGLAFLQETQYF
TGTGCCAGCAGACGTGGACTAGCGTTTCTTCAAGAGACCCAGTACTTC
>14|.|TRBJ1-6|.|TRBV28
CASNPGQPNSPLHF
TGTGCCAGCAACCCCGGACAGCCCAATTCACCCCTCCACTTT
>16|once|TRBJ2-3|TRBD1|TRBV7-7
CASSLGSAGGGDTQYF
TGTGCTAGCAGCTTAGGGTCCGCAGGGGGTGGAGATACGCAGTATTTT
>15|.|TRBJ2-1|TRBD1|TRBV6-5
CASSLGQGSYNEQFF
TGTGCCAGCAGTCTCGGACAGGGCTCCTACAATGAGCAGTTCTTC
>14|.|TRBJ1-2|TRBD1|TRBV5-1
CASSLSQGNYGYTF
TGCGCCAGCAGCTTGTCACAGGGGAATTATGGCTACACCTTC
>15|.|TRBJ2-7|.|TRBV28
CASSNREGEFHEQYF
TGTGCCAGCAGTAACCGTGAGGGGGAATTCCACGAGCAGTACTTC
>14|.|TRBJ2-5|.|TRBV18
CASSPPTVQETQYF
TGTGCCAGCTCACCCCCGACAGTACAAGAGACCCAGTACTTC
>16|.|TRBJ2-2|TRBD2|TRBV3-1/TRBV3-2
CASSQFSGAVTGELFF
TGTGCCAGCAGCCAGTTTAGCGGGGCCGTCACCGGGGAGCTGTTTTTT
>14|.|TRBJ2-7|.|TRBV6-5
CASKEGWRSYEQYF
TGTGCCAGCAAGGAGGGCTGGAGGTCCTACGAGCAGTACTTC
>15|.|TRBJ2-7|.|TRBV9
CASSVDTTFSYEQYF
TGTGCCAGCAGCGTAGATACTACCTTCTCCTACGAGCAGTACTTC
>15|.|TRBJ1-5|.|TRBV30
CAWSGGAVDNQPQHF
TGTGCCTGGAGTGGGGGAGCAGTAGACAATCAGCCCCAGCATTTT
>15|.|TRBJ2-7|.|TRBV5-5
CASSLAVVQGGEQYF
TGTGCCAGCAGCTTGGCGGTAGTGCAGGGAGGCGAGCAGTACTTC
>15|.|TRBJ1-1|.|TRBV30
CAWSGDRGGNTEAFF
TGTGCCTGGAGTGGTGACCGAGGGGGGAACACTGAAGCTTTCTTT
>15|.|TRBJ1-4|.|TRBV3-1/TRBV3-2
CASSHRTAANEKLFF
TGTGCCAGCAGCCACCGGACAGCCGCTAATGAAAAACTGTTTTTT
>19|.|TRBJ1-2|TRBD1|TRBV24-1
CATSDGRGGQGVRSYGYTF
TGTGCCACCAGTGATGGCCGCGGTGGACAGGGGGTTAGGAGCTATGGCTACACCTTC
>15|few|TRBJ1-2|.|TRBV5-1
CASSRQDGQGYGYTF
TGCGCCAGCAGCCGACAGGACGGGCAGGGCTATGGCTACACCTTC
>15|.|TRBJ1-4|TRBD1|TRBV5-1
CASSSQGQGGEKLFF
TGCGCCAGCAGCTCACAGGGACAGGGAGGTGAAAAACTGTTTTTT
>12|.|TRBJ2-1|.|TRBV3-1/TRBV3-2
CASSQVTGEQFF
TGTGCCAGCAGCCAAGTTACTGGTGAGCAGTTCTTC
>14|.|TRBJ2-1|TRBD2|TRBV19
CASRPSGRGNEQFF
TGTGCCAGTAGACCTAGCGGGAGGGGCAATGAGCAGTTCTTC
>14|few|TRBJ1-2|.|TRBV7-8
CASSLSETGSGYTF
TGTGCCAGCAGCTTATCCGAAACCGGGTCAGGCTACACCTTC
>13|.|TRBJ2-1|.|TRBV2
CASSKQEGNEQFF
TGTGCCAGCAGTAAACAGGAGGGCAATGAGCAGTTCTTC
>15|.|TRBJ1-2|TRBD1|TRBV28
CASSLSWTGGYGYTF
TGTGCCAGCAGTTTAAGTTGGACAGGGGGCTATGGCTACACCTTC
>15|.|TRBJ1-5|TRBD1|TRBV5-8
CASRRTGVGNQPQHF
TGTGCCAGCAGAAGAACAGGGGTCGGCAATCAGCCCCAGCATTTT
>15|few|TRBJ2-7|TRBD2|TRBV7-9
CASSLSASGVYEQYF
TGTGCCAGCAGCTTATCGGCTAGCGGGGTCTACGAGCAGTACTTC
>13|.|TRBJ2-2|TRBD1|TRBV12-3/TRBV12-4
CASRLQGFGELFF
TGTGCCAGCAGACTACAGGGGTTCGGGGAGCTGTTTTTT
>15|.|TRBJ2-2|.|TRBV15
CATSREFRGTGELFF
TGTGCCACCAGCAGAGAATTCCGGGGGACCGGGGAGCTGTTTTTT
>13|.|TRBJ2-1|TRBD2|TRBV29-1
CSGSGRAVNEQFF
TGCAGCGGTAGCGGGAGGGCCGTTAATGAGCAGTTCTTC
>12|.|TRBJ1-2|TRBD1|TRBV29-1
CSVEGRGQGYTF
TGCAGCGTTGAAGGCAGGGGGCAAGGCTACACCTTC
>16|.|TRBJ2-1|TRBD2|TRBV2
CASRDQGLAKNNEQFF
TGTGCCAGCAGGGACCAGGGACTAGCGAAAAACAATGAGCAGTTCTTC
>15|.|TRBJ2-3|TRBD2|TRBV5-1
CASSRLAGGEDTQYF
TGCGCCAGCAGCCGACTAGCGGGGGGCGAGGATACGCAGTATTTT
>12|.|TRBJ1-1|.|TRBV14
CASSQVANEAFF
TGTGCCAGCAGCCAAGTGGCAAATGAAGCTTTCTTT
>16|few|TRBJ2-1|TRBD2|TRBV30
CAWSKSLAGVRNEQFF
TGTGCCTGGAGTAAGTCGCTAGCGGGAGTGAGAAATGAGCAGTTCTTC
>15|few|TRBJ1-3|TRBD1|TRBV5-1
CASSHGTGPGNTIYF
TGCGCCAGCAGCCATGGGACAGGTCCTGGAAACACCATATATTTT
>16|.|TRBJ2-7|.|TRBV19
CASSPGFGGLSYEQYF
TGTGCCAGTAGTCCGGGGTTTGGGGGACTTTCCTACGAGCAGTACTTC
>17|.|TRBJ2-1|TRBD2|TRBV4-1
CASSQRIPGGTYNEQFF
TGCGCCAGCAGCCAGCGCATCCCCGGGGGGACCTACAATGAGCAGTTCTTC
>13|.|TRBJ2-2|.|TRBV3-1/TRBV3-2
CASSPQGGGELFF
TGTGCCAGCAGCCCTCAGGGTGGCGGGGAGCTGTTTTTT
>15|.|TRBJ2-1|TRBD1|TRBV2
CASSHPGDRGNEQFF
TGTGCCAGCAGTCACCCCGGGGACAGGGGTAATGAGCAGTTCTTC
>13|many|TRBJ2-2|.|TRBV2
CATIGGGAGELFF
TGTGCCACGATCGGGGGAGGCGCCGGGGAGCTGTTTTTT
>15|.|TRBJ2-2|TRBD2|TRBV7-9
CASSLTGGNTGELFF
TGTGCCAGCAGCCTAACGGGAGGGAACACCGGGGAGCTGTTTTTT
>14|.|TRBJ2-3|TRBD1|TRBV5-1
CASSLGQGADTQYF
TGCGCCAGCAGCTTAGGGCAGGGGGCAGATACGCAGTATTTT
>18|.|TRBJ2-1|.|TRBV21-1
CASSPRQGACRWDNEQFF
TGTGCCAGCAGCCCCCGACAGGGGGCTTGTCGCTGGGACAATGAGCAGTTCTTC
>15|.|TRBJ1-1|.|TRBV25-1
CASSEWAGLGTEAFF
TGTGCCAGCAGTGAATGGGCAGGGCTGGGCACTGAAGCTTTCTTT
>14|.|TRBJ2-7|TRBD1|TRBV5-4
CASSFWSGGDEQYF
TGTGCCAGCAGCTTTTGGTCAGGGGGAGACGAGCAGTACTTC
>14|once|TRBJ1-2|.|TRBV11-2
CASSLGAAIYGYTF
TGTGCCAGCAGCTTAGGGGCCGCGATCTATGGCTACACCTTC